One sample yielded the 23 T cell receptor beta chains listed below, sequenced in a study of blood T cell repertoires in COVID-19. Using immunoSEQ multiplex PCR, the repertoire was profiled, and TCRdb retains in-frame clones only, with some absent. Of around 310,000 clones in the sample, 88% are singletons; the top ten hold 3.5% to 4%. Specimen: peripheral blood. These receptors were taken from a woman between 50 and 59 years old with active or convalescent COVID-19.

The V gene is TRBV18, the J gene TRBJ1-1; possibly TRBD1 for D (6 bases). This CDR3 has 14 amino acids. The germline CDR1 and CDR2 sequences are KGHSH and LQKENI. Trimming removed 4 bases from V and 2 bases from J, with 11 bases in between. CDR3 sequence (DNA): TGTGCCAGCTCACTATGGACAGCAAACACTGAAGCTTTCTTT. Translating it yields CASSLWTANTEAFF.

The chain has TRBV7-6 and TRBJ2-1, with D perhaps matching TRBD2 (6 bases). V lost 2 bases, J lost 9 bases, and 14 bases lay in between. CDR1 is SGHVS, CDR2 FNYEAQ, per germline. There are 14 residues in the CDR3. The CDR3 loop is CASSLLEGRGEQFF. The CDR3 nucleotides read TGTGCCAGCAGCTTATTGGAGGGGCGGGGTGAGCAGTTCTTC.

This rearrangement joins TRBV19 to TRBJ2-2; 10 nucleotides match TRBD2. The V and J ends lost 6 bases and 6 bases, in that order; junction bases with no gene match: 16. CDR1 and CDR2 from the germline V gene are LNHDA and SQIVND (reference sequence). There are 18 residues in the CDR3. Here the CDR3 reads CASRRGRAGGPGAGELFF. The CDR3, as DNA: TGTGCCAGTAGAAGAGGACGAGCGGGAGGGCCTGGGGCCGGGGAGCTGTTTTTT. The whole variable domain, remainder taken from reference TRBV19 and TRBJ2-2, is DGGITQSPKYLFRKEGQNVTLSCEQNLNHDAMYWYRQDPGQGLRLIYYSQIVNDFQKGDIAEGYSVSREKKESFPLTVTSAQKNPTAFYLCASRRGRAGGPGAGELFFGEGSRLTVL.

The rearrangement joins TRBV30 to TRBJ2-3, with a weak D call TRBD2 (7 bases). The V gene lost 0 bases and the J gene lost 2 bases, with 12 bases spanning the gap. The CDR3 loop spans 15 amino acids. Germline V gives CDR1 GTSNPN, CDR2 SVGIG (reference sequence). As DNA, the CDR3 is TGTGCCTGGAGTGTACCGGGGGGCGACACAGATACGCAGTATTTT. This gives the protein CAWSVPGGDTDTQYF.

This clone was seen just once. This chain joins TRBV7-9 and TRBJ1-1; 7 bases line up with TRBD1. The trim removed 7 bases at V and 1 base at J, leaving 3 bases unmatched. The CDR3 is 13 amino acids. The germline CDR1 and CDR2 sequences are SEHNR and FQNEAQ (reference sequence). The CDR3 reads CASIWDRNTEAFF. DNA of the CDR3: TGTGCCAGCATATGGGACAGGAACACTGAAGCTTTCTTT.

The chain couples TRBV11-1 to TRBJ1-6; tentative D call: TRBD1 (6 bases). V was cut by 6 bases and J by 5 bases, with 11 bases left in between. The CDR3 extends over 14 amino acids. Germline V gene sequence: CDR1 SGHAT, CDR2 FQDESV (reference sequence). CDR3 in DNA: TGTGCCAGCAGACCGGACAGTCATAATTCACCCCTCCACTTT. Translation gives CASRPDSHNSPLHF.

V and J are TRBV15 and TRBJ1-1; 8 bases fit TRBD1. J was trimmed by 1 base and V by 4 bases; bases with no gene match: 2. CDR1 is LNHNV, CDR2 YYDKDF, per germline (reference sequence). The CDR3 extends over 14 amino acids. CDR3 sequence: CATSTGTGNTEAFF. CDR3 nucleotides: TGTGCCACCAGCACGGGGACAGGGAACACTGAAGCTTTCTTT.

This clone was found once. The chain combines TRBV27 with TRBJ1-1, with D possibly being TRBD1 (6 bases). The CDR3 covers 14 residues. CDR1 is MNHEY, CDR2 SMNVEV, per germline (reference sequence). Trimming shortened V by 3 bases and J by 4 bases, and 12 bases separated the two germline ends. CDR3 nucleotide sequence: TGTGCCAGCAGTTTGCTCCGAGGGGGCACTGAAGCTTTCTTT. Translation: CASSLLRGGTEAFF.

This chain uses TRBV5-1 with TRBJ2-2; D is unclear. V dropped 0 bases and J dropped 5 bases, with 8 bases sitting between them. The CDR3 sequence is 14 residues long. Germline lookup yields CDR1 SGHRS and CDR2 YFSETQ. The CDR3 nucleotides read TGCGCCAGCAGCTTGGAGCCGCCGACCGGGGAGCTGTTTTTT. Its translation is CASSLEPPTGELFF.

The rearrangement uses TRBV3-1 (or the pseudogene TRBV3-2) and TRBJ1-1; a weak D match, TRBD1 (5 bases). The germline V gene has CDR1 LGHDT and CDR2 YNNKEL (reference sequence). This CDR3 region has 13 residues. Trimming left V 4 bases short and J 5 bases short, with 11 bases between. For the CDR3, the DNA is TGTGCCAGCAGCCCGACGAAGGGGACTGAAGCTTTCTTT. Encoded protein: CASSPTKGTEAFF.

This CDR3 reads CASSFGGGYEQYF. CDR3 sequence (DNA): TGCGCCAGCAGCTTTGGGGGCGGCTACGAGCAGTACTTC. The V and J genes are TRBV5-1 and TRBJ2-7, with D possibly being TRBD1 (6 bases). The CDR3 totals 13 residues. The germline gives CDR1 SGHRS, CDR2 YFSETQ. The V end lost 2 bases, the J end lost 3 bases, and 9 bases lay between the germline ends.

The chain is built from TRBV4-2 and TRBJ2-7; 7 bases map to TRBD2. CDR1 and CDR2 from the germline V gene are LGHNA and YNFKEQ. CDR3 length: 16 residues. The V and J ends lost 1 base and 3 bases, in that order; junction bases with no gene match: 9. The CDR3 here is CASSQGGLADIYEQYF. The CDR3 DNA reads TGTGCCAGCAGCCAAGGAGGGCTAGCGGATATCTACGAGCAGTACTTC.

The rearrangement joins TRBV6-5 to TRBJ2-1; 7 bases are shared with TRBD2. The CDR3 consists of 14 residues. With 7 bases clipped from V and 4 bases from J, the junction kept 7 bases outside the gene matches. Germline loops: CDR1 MNHEY, CDR2 SVGAGI. DNA of the CDR3: TGTGCCAGCACCCGACTAGCAACTTACAATGAGCAGTTCTTC. This encodes CASTRLATYNEQFF.

The chain uses TRBV11-3 and TRBJ2-1; TRBD2 agrees at 8 bases. The CDR3 is made up of 16 amino acids. Trimming removed 2 bases from V and 5 bases from J; junction bases left unmatched: 8. In germline, CDR1 is SGHNT, CDR2 YENEEA. The CDR3 DNA follows: TGTGCCAGCAGCTTAACCGCCGGGACTAGAAACAATGAGCAGTTCTTC. Residues: CASSLTAGTRNNEQFF.

The chain employs TRBV7-6 and TRBJ2-5, with 9 bases aligning to TRBD2. CDR1 and CDR2 from the germline V gene are SGHVS and FNYEAQ. The V segment lost 4 bases and the J segment 5 bases; nucleotides outside the gene matches: 23. The CDR3 has 20 residues. The CDR3 DNA reads as TGTGCCAGCAGCTCCCTTGGATGGGTTAGCGGGGGCCCCTCGGGGGAGACCCAGTACTTC. It specifies CASSSLGWVSGGPSGETQYF.

The chain recombines TRBV9 with TRBJ2-7; TRBD1 might be the D (6 bases). The CDR3 spans 12 residues. The germline V gene encodes CDR1 SGDLS and CDR2 YYNGEE. V was cut by 4 bases and J by 5 bases, with 10 bases left in between. The CDR3 protein is CASSQGGDEQYF. The CDR3 nucleotides read TGTGCCAGCAGCCAAGGGGGTGACGAGCAGTACTTC.

The genes are TRBV9 and TRBJ1-1, with D possibly matching TRBD1 (6 bases). CDR1 SGDLS and CDR2 YYNGEE come from the germline V gene. V shed 1 base and J shed 1 base, with 11 bases lying between them. The CDR3 length is 15 residues. CDR3 sequence (DNA): TGTGCCAGCAGCGTACGAGGACAGAGGAACACTGAAGCTTTCTTT. It yields the protein CASSVRGQRNTEAFF.

The chain carries TRBV6-5 and TRBJ1-4; no clear D. The V end lost 6 bases, the J end lost 11 bases, and 22 bases lay between the germline ends. The germline V gene has CDR1 MNHEY and CDR2 SVGAGI. The CDR3 has 15 residues. The CDR3 spells CASRQSGKDPYKLFF. The CDR3 DNA reads as TGTGCCAGCAGACAATCCGGGAAAGACCCGTATAAACTGTTTTTT.

The DNA for the CDR3 is TGTGCCAGCTCACCACCCCTTCTAGCGGGGGGATACAATGAGCAGTTCTTC. This encodes CASSPPLLAGGYNEQFF. The chain combines TRBV18 with TRBJ2-1; 11 bases line up with TRBD2. Trimming took 0 bases from V and 4 from J; bases not matched to a gene: 5. This CDR3 spans 17 amino acids. The V gene's germline CDR1 is KGHSH and CDR2 LQKENI.

The chain employs TRBV27 and TRBJ2-1, with D tentatively TRBD2 (5 bases). Per the germline V gene, CDR1 is MNHEY and CDR2 is SMNVEV (reference sequence). Trimming left V 7 bases short and J 9 bases short, with 16 bases between. The CDR3 is made up of 13 amino acids. CDR3 DNA sequence: TGTGCCAGCACGGAGGTCGGTGCGGTTGAGCAGTTCTTC. It encodes CASTEVGAVEQFF.

The chain couples TRBV20-1 to TRBJ2-7, with 7 nucleotides matching TRBD2. V shed 3 bases, J shed 2 bases, and the junction held 4 bases outside the gene matches. The length of the CDR3 is 13 residues. The germline V gene has CDR1 DFQATT and CDR2 SNEGSKA (reference sequence). This CDR3 is CSASAAGAYEQYF. CDR3 nucleotides: TGCAGTGCTAGTGCTGCGGGAGCCTACGAGCAGTACTTC.

The chain links TRBV5-1 to TRBJ1-2; D remains ambiguous. Trimming pared 6 bases from V and 1 base from J, leaving 16 bases between. The germline V gene has CDR1 SGHRS and CDR2 YFSETQ. This CDR3 has 15 residues. The CDR3 spells CASTLSPNFNYGYTF. CDR3 in DNA: TGCGCCAGCACGTTGAGCCCGAACTTTAACTATGGCTACACCTTC.

This clone occurred once. This sequence joins TRBV5-1 and TRBJ2-5; 9 nucleotides line up with TRBD1. V trimming: 5 bases; J trimming: 5 bases; junction bases outside the gene matches: 10. The CDR3 has 15 residues. CDR1 and CDR2 (germline): SGHRS, YFSETQ. The CDR3 region is CASRRATGGGETQYF. The CDR3 DNA reads TGCGCCAGCAGGCGTGCCACAGGGGGCGGTGAGACCCAGTACTTC.